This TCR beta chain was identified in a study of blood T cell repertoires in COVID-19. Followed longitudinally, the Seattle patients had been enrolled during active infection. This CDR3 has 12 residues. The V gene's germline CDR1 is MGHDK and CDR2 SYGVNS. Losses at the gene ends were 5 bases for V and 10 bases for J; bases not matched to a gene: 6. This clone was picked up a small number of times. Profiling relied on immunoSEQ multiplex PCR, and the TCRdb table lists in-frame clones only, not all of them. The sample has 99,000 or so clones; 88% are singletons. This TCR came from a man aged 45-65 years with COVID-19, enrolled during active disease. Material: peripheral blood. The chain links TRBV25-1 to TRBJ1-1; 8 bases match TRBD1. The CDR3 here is CASSPSGTGAFF. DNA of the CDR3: TGTGCCAGCAGTCCCTCCGGGACAGGAGCTTTCTTT.